This T cell receptor beta chain is from a study of T cells in localized non-small cell lung cancer. Whole-study results and caveats: Median approximately 58 top-100 tumor clones were shared with paired adjacent lung. Elevated circulating T cell density in blood was associated with longer overall survival. Uninvolved adjacent lung had the highest recorded T cell clonality, with tumor below it. Only one tumor region was sequenced, so heterogeneity remains possible.

The method was immunoSEQ multiplex PCR; TCRdb's version includes in-frame clones alone and lacks a portion of them. Altogether some 33,000 clones are present, about four fifths being singletons, with the ten largest covering about 16%. With respect to this clone: What it recognizes is unknown.

J gave up 2 bases and V 1 base, and 4 bases lay outside the gene matches. The germline gives CDR1 SGHVS, CDR2 FNYEAQ. The CDR3 is 17 amino acids. This chain joins TRBV7-6 and TRBJ1-3; 11 bases fit TRBD1. The sequence derives from an older male donor with stage III squamous cell lung carcinoma. The material was peripheral blood, obtained before any cancer treatment. CDR3 sequence: CASSLVGTGGTGNTIYF. CDR3 sequence (DNA): TGTGCCAGCAGCTTAGTTGGGACAGGGGGGACTGGAAACACCATATATTTT. The whole variable domain, filled in from reference TRBV7-6 and TRBJ1-3, reads GAGVSQSPRYKVTKRGQDVALRCDPISGHVSLYWYRQALGQGPEFLTYFNYEAQQDKSGLPNDRFSAERPEGSISTLTIQRTEQRDSAMYRCASSLVGTGGTGNTIYFGEGSWLTVV.